This record concerns one TCR beta chain sequence. Its target is unknown. The germline V and J ends were trimmed by 3 bases and 7 bases, with 22 bases remaining between them. CDR3 length: 17 amino acids. Germline CDR1 SGHAT, CDR2 FQNNGV. The sample originates from a study of T cell repertoires in cytomegalovirus infection. Study at large: Through public TCR beta signatures, both CMV infection and matching HLA type were indicated. Whole-study results and caveats: CMV-specific TCR beta clonotypes restricted by HLA-C were the ones dominating the ex vivo response.

TCRdb ran MiXCR on the reads and lists one entry per CDR3 protein. Counted here are fewer than 350,000 distinct CDR3 sequences, more than 8% occurring once; the ten biggest clones make up around 4%. This TCR came from a human donor in good health (CMV status not recorded). Some clones in this sample may be carry-over from other donors' samples. The rearrangement joins TRBV11-2 to TRBJ1-5, with D possibly being TRBD1 (6 bases). Sequenced material: PBMCs. This CDR3 reads CASSLSGVWASNQPQHF. In DNA form, the CDR3 reads TGTGCCAGCAGCTTGTCAGGGGTGTGGGCCTCAAACCAGCCCCAGCATTTT.